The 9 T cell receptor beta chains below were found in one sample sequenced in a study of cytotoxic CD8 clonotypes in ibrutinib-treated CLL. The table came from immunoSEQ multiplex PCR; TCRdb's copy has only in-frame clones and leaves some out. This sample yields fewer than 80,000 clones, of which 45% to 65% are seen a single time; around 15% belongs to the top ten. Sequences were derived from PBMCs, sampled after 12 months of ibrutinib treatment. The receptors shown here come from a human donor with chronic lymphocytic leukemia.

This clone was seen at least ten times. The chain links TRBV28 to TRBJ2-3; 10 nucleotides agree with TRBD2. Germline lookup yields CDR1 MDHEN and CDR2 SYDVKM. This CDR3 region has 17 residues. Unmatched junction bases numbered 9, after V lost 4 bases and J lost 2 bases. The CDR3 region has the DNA TGTGCCAGCAGTTCCCCCTACGGACTAGCGGACACAGATACGCAGTATTTT. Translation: CASSSPYGLADTDTQYF.

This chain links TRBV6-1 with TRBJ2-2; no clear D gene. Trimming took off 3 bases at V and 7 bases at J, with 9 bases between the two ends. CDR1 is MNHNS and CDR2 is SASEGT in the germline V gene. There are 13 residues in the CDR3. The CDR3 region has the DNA TGTGCCAGCAGTGATAGTCGGGTCGGGGAGCTGTTTTTT. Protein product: CASSDSRVGELFF.

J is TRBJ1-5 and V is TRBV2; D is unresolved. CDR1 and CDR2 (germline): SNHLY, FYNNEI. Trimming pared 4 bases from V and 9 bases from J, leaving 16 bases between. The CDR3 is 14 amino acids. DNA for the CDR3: TGTGCCAGCAGTGTAGTGGGAGAGTCACGGCCCCAGCATTTT. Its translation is CASSVVGESRPQHF.

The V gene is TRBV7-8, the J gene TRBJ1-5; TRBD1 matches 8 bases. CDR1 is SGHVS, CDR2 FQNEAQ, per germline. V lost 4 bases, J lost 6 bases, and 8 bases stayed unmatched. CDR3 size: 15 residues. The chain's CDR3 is CASSSRTGKGQPQHF. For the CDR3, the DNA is TGTGCCAGCAGCTCCCGGACAGGGAAGGGTCAGCCCCAGCATTTT.

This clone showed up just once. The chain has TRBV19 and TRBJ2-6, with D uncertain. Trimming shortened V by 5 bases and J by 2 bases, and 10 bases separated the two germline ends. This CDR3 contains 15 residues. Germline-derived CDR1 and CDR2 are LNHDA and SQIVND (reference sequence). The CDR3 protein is CASSSRAPGANVLTF. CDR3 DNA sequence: TGTGCCAGTAGTTCAAGGGCTCCTGGGGCCAACGTCCTGACTTTC.

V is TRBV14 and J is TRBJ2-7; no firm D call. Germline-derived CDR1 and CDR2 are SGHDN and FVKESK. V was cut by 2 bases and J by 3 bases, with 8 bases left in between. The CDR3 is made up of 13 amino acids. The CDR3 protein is CASSQQSVYEQYF. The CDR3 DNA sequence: TGTGCCAGCAGCCAACAGTCTGTCTACGAGCAGTACTTC.

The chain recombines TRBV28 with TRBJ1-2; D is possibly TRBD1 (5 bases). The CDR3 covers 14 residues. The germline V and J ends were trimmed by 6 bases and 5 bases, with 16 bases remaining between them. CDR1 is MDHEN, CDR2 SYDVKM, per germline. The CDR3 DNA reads TGTGCCAGCAGATCAGGGTCGTTTGTATATGGCTACACCTTC. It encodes CASRSGSFVYGYTF.

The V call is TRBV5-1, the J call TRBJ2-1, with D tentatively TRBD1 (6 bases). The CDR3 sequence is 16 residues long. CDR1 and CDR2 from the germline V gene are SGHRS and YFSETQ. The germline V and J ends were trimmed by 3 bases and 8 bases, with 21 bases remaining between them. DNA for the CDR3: TGCGCCAGCAGCTACGTACAGGGATCCTATGTCCATGAGCAGTTCTTC. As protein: CASSYVQGSYVHEQFF.

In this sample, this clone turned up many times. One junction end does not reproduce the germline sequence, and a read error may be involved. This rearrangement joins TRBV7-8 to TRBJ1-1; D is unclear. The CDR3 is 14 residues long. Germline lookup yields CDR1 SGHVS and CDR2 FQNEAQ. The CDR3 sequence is CASSLGSGMPIPIF. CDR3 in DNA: TGTGCCAGCAGCTTAGGCAGTGGCATGCCTATCCCCATCTTT.